This T cell receptor beta chain was identified in a study of blood T cell repertoires in COVID-19. The overall study: The study drew acute and convalescent COVID-19 samples from the United States, Italy and Spain. From T cells, B-cell-depleted T cells, or PBMCs came the material, which was cDNA or gDNA.

Germline assignment: CDR1 LNHDA and CDR2 SQIVND (reference sequence). This CDR3 has 12 residues. Trimming cost V 5 bases and J 9 bases, with 8 bases left between them. In the original workflow: Reference gene primer amplification gave estimated nucleated cell counts. Assay used: immunoSEQ multiplex PCR; TCRdb lists only in-frame clones, some missing. V, J and clone size derive from that table, while D and trimming were established from the DNA sequence. This repertoire shows around 200,000 clones, around 85% found once; its top ten account for approximately 11%. The TCR sequence derives from a human donor with active or convalescent COVID-19. The donor label of this sample is uncertain. Sequencing used peripheral blood. The genes are TRBV19 and TRBJ1-6; D not resolved. Here the CDR3 DNA reads TGTGCCAGTAGTCTCGATAGTTCACCCCTCCACTTT. This encodes CASSLDSSPLHF.